This T cell receptor (beta chain) was documented in a study of shared clonotypes between healthy human individuals (TCRdb year 2020). In terms of the full investigation: Three men and two women, aged 18 to 49 years, made up the cohort. The study deeply sequenced blood TCR repertoires of several healthy adults to estimate repertoire size and the extent of clonotype sharing between individuals. Each donor's leukapheresis produced roughly between roughly 0.85 and 9 billion PBMCs. Different laboratories and diverse techniques were used to prepare libraries and sequence TCR repertoires, to increase sequencing depth and limit assay-specific biases.

Overall results and qualifications from the work: Pairwise subsampling indicated that sequencing depth was expected to affect the degree of clonotype sharing among donors. The genetic and exposure-history diversity represented was limited by the small number of donors. Only blood was sampled, and tissue TCR repertoires likely differ from those in blood.

Concerning this clone: Its antigen is still unknown. Base qualities are not at hand, and no much larger clone is one base apart. Other nucleotide sequences from this sample produce the same CDR3.

TCR CDR3 regions were amplified from genomic DNA by multiplex PCR using the deep immunoSEQ assay. Extracted genomic DNA from each cell subset was spread evenly across all wells of several immunoSEQ 96-well plates, with each plate serving as a replicate. For unsorted PBMC, 250 to 300 ng of genomic DNA, equivalent to about 30,000 T cell genomes, went into each replicate PCR. Unsorted PBMC genomic DNA was sequenced across ten immunoSEQ deep assay plates. The purified libraries were quantified using a Qubit 3.0 fluorometer, sized with a Bioanalyzer 2100, and then quantified again using the KAPA Library Quantification kit. A separate single-read 150-cycle Illumina NextSeq 550 flow cell was used to sequence each immunoSEQ 96-well plate. The authors' analysis ran thus. Because the immunoSEQ output included only junctional sequences and no quality scores, the filtering could not be the same as the filtering used for full-length reads. To assign V/J genes and CDR3, sequences were annotated against IMGT germline references using PyIR, a Python wrapper for IgBLAST v1.9. Reads were filtered out if the reads had weak V/J assignments (E-value above 1e-6), no CDR3, stop codons, out-of-frame junctions, or ambiguous translated residues. A V3J clonotype was defined by an identical inferred V gene, J gene, and CDR3 amino acid sequence. Percentage overlap between repertoires was calculated by dividing the number of shared unique clonotypes by the size of the smaller repertoire. Richness of each repertoire was evaluated using RTK rarefaction, the Chao1 estimator, and Recon v2.1 estimates of unobserved clonotypes. Sourced from immuneACCESS, this table was stored by TCRdb with only in-frame sequences that have V and J called. A share of the clones is absent; for the studies checked, an unresolved V gene accounts for under half, and the remainder has no known explanation. That table gives V, J and clone size, and the DNA gave D and trimming. For this sample the table gives about 490,000 clones, of which approximately 81% were detected only once. The top ten clonotypes cover roughly an eighth of the sample.

CDR1 and CDR2, looked up from the germline V gene, are MNHEY and SVGAGI. V is pruned by 5 bases and J by 3 bases, leaving 6 bases of the junction without a gene match. Measured from the cysteine to the phenylalanine, the CDR3 is 15 residues long. The retained sequence is limited to the CDR3, 45 bases, with the frame set at the first base. The donors were healthy, HIV-negative adults with no recently reported acute infections or vaccinations. Every donor was a Caucasian adult living in Nashville, Tennessee, USA. For unsorted samples, roughly 81 million PBMCs were counted and genomic DNA was extracted with the QIAamp DNA Blood Mini kit. Blood was collected by leukapheresis, and PBMCs were isolated by Ficoll-Histopaque density gradient centrifugation and then cryopreserved in liquid nitrogen vapor phase.

The sequence derives from a middle-aged woman in good health. Some clones in this sample may be carry-over from other donors' samples. Sequencing input: PBMCs. The chain is encoded by TRBV6-5 joined to TRBJ1-2, with 10 bases matching TRBD1. The CDR3 corresponds to CASSRQGARDYGYTF. The base sequence is TGTGCCAGCAGTCGACAGGGGGCAAGGGACTATGGCTACACCTTC.